Sequencing of this TCR beta chain was carried out in a study of cytomegalovirus exposure and HLA in healthy donors. The PCR contained 60 Vbeta and 13 Jbeta primers. Sequencing was performed with immunoSEQ multiplex PCR; in TCRdb, only in-frame clones are kept and a portion is missing. The table has 77,000 or so clones, 60% to 80% seen once; the top ten hold 7.2%. This TCR derives from a woman aged 40 to 50 in good health and CMV-seronegative. The sequenced sample consisted of PBMCs.

The CDR3 nucleotides read TGTGCCAGCAGCTTGCGGACAGGGCTCAATGAGCAGTTCTTC. Protein sequence: CASSLRTGLNEQFF. The rearrangement uses TRBV11-2 and TRBJ2-1; 8 bases are shared with TRBD1. CDR3 length equals 14 residues. Germline assignment: CDR1 SGHAT and CDR2 FQNNGV. With V trimmed by 3 bases and J by 6 bases, 4 bases remained unmatched.